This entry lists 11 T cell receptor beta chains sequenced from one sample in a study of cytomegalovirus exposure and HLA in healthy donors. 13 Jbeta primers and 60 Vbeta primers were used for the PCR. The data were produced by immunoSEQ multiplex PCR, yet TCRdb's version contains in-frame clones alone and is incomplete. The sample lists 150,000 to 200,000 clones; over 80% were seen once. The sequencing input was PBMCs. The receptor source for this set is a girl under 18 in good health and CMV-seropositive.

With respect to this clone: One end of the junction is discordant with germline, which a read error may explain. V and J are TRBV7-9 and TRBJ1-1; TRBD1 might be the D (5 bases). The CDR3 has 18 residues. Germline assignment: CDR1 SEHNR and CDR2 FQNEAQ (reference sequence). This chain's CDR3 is CSSSSTVDTHLTYTEAFF. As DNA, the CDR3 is TGTTCCAGCAGCTCAACGGTGGACACCCACCTAACCTACACTGAAGCTTTCTTT.

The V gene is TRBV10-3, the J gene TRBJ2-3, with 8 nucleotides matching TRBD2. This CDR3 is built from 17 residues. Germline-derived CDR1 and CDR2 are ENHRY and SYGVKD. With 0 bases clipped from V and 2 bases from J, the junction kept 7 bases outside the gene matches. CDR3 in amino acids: CAISESGRREDTDTQYF. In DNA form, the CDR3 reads TGTGCCATCAGTGAGTCGGGTAGGCGGGAGGACACAGATACGCAGTATTTT.

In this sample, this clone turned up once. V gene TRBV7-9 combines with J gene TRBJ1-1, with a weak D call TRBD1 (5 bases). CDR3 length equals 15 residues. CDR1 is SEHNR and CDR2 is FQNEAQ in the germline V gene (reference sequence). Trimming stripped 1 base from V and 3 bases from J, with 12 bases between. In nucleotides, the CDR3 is TGTGCCAGCAGCTTAGATCAGCAGGGTTACACTGAAGCTTTCTTT. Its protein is CASSLDQQGYTEAFF. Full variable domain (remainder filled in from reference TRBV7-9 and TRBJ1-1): DTGVSQNPRHKITKRGQNVTFRCDPISEHNRLYWYRQTLGQGPEFLTYFQNEAQLEKSRLLSDRFSAERPKGSFSTLEIQRTEQGDSAMYLCASSLDQQGYTEAFFGQGTRLTVV.

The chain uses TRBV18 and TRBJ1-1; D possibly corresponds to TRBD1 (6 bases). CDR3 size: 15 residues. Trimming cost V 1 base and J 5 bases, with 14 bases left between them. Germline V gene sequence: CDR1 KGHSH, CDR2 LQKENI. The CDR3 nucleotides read TGTGCCAGCTCACCACGCAGACAGGTTGGGACTGAAGCTTTCTTT. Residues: CASSPRRQVGTEAFF.

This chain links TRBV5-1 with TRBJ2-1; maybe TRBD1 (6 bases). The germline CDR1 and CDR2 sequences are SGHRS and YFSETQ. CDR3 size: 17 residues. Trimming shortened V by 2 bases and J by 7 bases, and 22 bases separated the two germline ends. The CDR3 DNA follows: TGCGCCAGCAGCTTTAGAATTACCCAGGGGTCTAAGAATGAGCAGTTCTTC. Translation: CASSFRITQGSKNEQFF.

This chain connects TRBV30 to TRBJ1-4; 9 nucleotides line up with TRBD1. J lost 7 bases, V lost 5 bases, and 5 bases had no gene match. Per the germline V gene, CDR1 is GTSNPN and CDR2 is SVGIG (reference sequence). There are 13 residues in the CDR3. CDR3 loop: CAWAGQGLEKLFF. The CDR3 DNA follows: TGTGCCTGGGCGGGACAGGGTCTTGAAAAACTGTTTTTT.

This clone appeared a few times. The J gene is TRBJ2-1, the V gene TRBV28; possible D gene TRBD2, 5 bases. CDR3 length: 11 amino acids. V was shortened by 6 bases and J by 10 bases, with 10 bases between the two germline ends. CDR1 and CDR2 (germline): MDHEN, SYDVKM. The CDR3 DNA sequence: TGTGCCAGCAGCCCCGCGGGCGAGCAGTTCTTC. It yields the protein CASSPAGEQFF.

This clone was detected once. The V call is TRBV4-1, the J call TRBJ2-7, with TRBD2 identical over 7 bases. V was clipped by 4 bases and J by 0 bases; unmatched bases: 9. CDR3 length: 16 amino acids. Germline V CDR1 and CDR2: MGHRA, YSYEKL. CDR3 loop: CASSPRVLADSYEQYF. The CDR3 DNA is TGCGCCAGCAGCCCCAGGGTCCTAGCGGACTCCTACGAGCAGTACTTC.

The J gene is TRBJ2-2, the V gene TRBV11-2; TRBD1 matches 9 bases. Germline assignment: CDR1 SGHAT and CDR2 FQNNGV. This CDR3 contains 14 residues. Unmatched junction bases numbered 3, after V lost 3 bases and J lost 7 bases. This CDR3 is CASSLGQGFGELFF. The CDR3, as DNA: TGTGCCAGCAGCTTGGGACAGGGCTTCGGGGAGCTGTTTTTT.

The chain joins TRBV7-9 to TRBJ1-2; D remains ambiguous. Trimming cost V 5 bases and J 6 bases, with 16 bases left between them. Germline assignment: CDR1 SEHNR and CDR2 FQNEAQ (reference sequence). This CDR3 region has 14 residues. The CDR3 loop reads CASSTNLGFHGYTF. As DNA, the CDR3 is TGTGCCAGCAGCACAAACCTGGGCTTTCATGGCTACACCTTC.

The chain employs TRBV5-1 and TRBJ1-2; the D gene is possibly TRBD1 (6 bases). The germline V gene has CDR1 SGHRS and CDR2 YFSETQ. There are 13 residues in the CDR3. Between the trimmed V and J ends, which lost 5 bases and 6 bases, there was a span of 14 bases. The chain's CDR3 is CASSWGQADGYTF. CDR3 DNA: TGCGCCAGCAGTTGGGGGCAAGCGGATGGCTACACCTTC.